The 9 T cell receptor beta chains below all came from one sample that was sequenced in a study of metastatic and nonmetastatic thyroid tumors. TCRdb re-called clones via MiXCR from the PCR reads. The sample has more than 20,000 clones, around a fifth seen once. Nobody among the patients had been given any treatment before thyroid surgery. The sequenced sample was tumor tissue. These receptors all stem from a female donor with papillary thyroid cancer or a benign thyroid nodule (not recorded which). Some clones in this sample may be carry-over from other donors' samples.

The V call is TRBV7-2, the J call TRBJ2-7; 7 nucleotides align to TRBD1. Germline loops: CDR1 SGHTA, CDR2 FQGNSA. CDR3 length: 13 amino acids. The V and J ends lost 4 bases and 3 bases, in that order; junction bases with no gene match: 3. The CDR3 loop reads CASSWGQYYEQYF. The CDR3 DNA follows: TGTGCCAGCAGCTGGGGACAGTACTACGAGCAGTACTTC.

This clone was counted only a few times. This rearrangement joins TRBV7-3 to TRBJ2-7, with 8 bases identical to TRBD1. The CDR3 extends over 13 amino acids. V lost 4 bases and J lost 5; bases outside the gene matches: 4. Germline CDR1 reads SGHTA; CDR2 reads FQGTGA. CDR3 amino acids: CASSSQGANEQYF. The DNA for the CDR3 is TGTGCCAGCAGCTCCCAGGGGGCTAACGAGCAGTACTTC. Using reference TRBV7-3 and TRBJ2-7 for the parts outside the CDR3, the full variable domain is GAGVSQTPSNKVTEKGKYVELRCDPISGHTALYWYRQSLGQGPEFLIYFQGTGAADDSGLPNDRFFAVRPEGSVSTLKIQRTERGDSAVYLCASSSQGANEQYFGPGTRLTVT.

Within the sample, this clone is medium-sized. The sample holds other DNA sequences that translate to the same CDR3. This sequence joins TRBV28 and TRBJ2-7; D is possibly TRBD2 (5 bases). V was pared by 6 bases and J by 3 bases, with 18 bases between. The CDR3 runs 15 residues. From germline, CDR1 is MDHEN and CDR2 SYDVKM. CDR3 DNA: TGTGCCAGCAGCCGAACCTCCGTAGGAGGCTACGAGCAGTACTTC. Amino acids: CASSRTSVGGYEQYF.

This clone is large. The chain employs TRBV12-3 or TRBV12-4 and TRBJ1-2; the match to TRBD1 covers 10 bases. J was trimmed by 3 bases and V by 6 bases; bases with no gene match: 10. The CDR3 spans 16 residues. CDR3 DNA: TGTGCCAGCAGCACAGACAGGGGGCTGGACTACTATGGCTACACCTTC. Translating gives CASSTDRGLDYYGYTF.

There are many counts of this clone. The rearrangement links TRBV20-1 to TRBJ1-4; D is possibly TRBD1 (6 bases). The CDR3 extends over 15 amino acids. Germline CDR1 and CDR2: DFQATT and SNEGSKA (reference sequence). V lost 3 bases to trimming and J lost 7 bases, with 18 bases between them. The CDR3 sequence is CSASAGGGGVEKLFF. The CDR3 nucleotides are TGCAGTGCTAGTGCCGGGGGCGGAGGCGTTGAAAAACTGTTTTTT.

This clone came up a few times. This sequence joins TRBV27 and TRBJ2-7; 8 nucleotides match TRBD2. Germline V gene data show CDR1 as MNHEY and CDR2 as SMNVEV (reference sequence). After removal of 4 bases from V and 4 bases from J, the junction contained 6 bases not matched to a gene. The CDR3 runs 14 residues. CDR3 nucleotides: TGTGCCAGCAGTTCCGGGACTAGAAAATACGAGCAGTACTTC. It is translated as CASSSGTRKYEQYF.

This clone was detected only a few times. The chain has TRBV19 and TRBJ2-1; tentative D call: TRBD2 (6 bases). This CDR3 spans 12 amino acids. V was trimmed by 1 base and J by 15 bases, leaving 13 bases between them. The germline gives CDR1 LNHDA, CDR2 SQIVND (reference sequence). The CDR3 region has the DNA TGTGCCAGTAGTATAGCGGGCGGGACCCTGTTCTTC. This gives the protein CASSIAGGTLFF.

This clone came up a few times. V and J are TRBV19 and TRBJ1-1, with 9 bases lining up with TRBD1. The CDR3 loop spans 13 amino acids. Germline V lookup: CDR1 LNHDA, CDR2 SQIVND (reference sequence). V lost 6 bases to trimming and J lost 10 bases; unmatched junction nucleotides: 9. The DNA for the CDR3 is TGTGCCAGTAGCCCGGGACAGGGACGTCCAGCTTTCTTT. Its protein is CASSPGQGRPAFF.

This clone was observed many times. The chain combines TRBV27 with TRBJ2-1, with 7 bases aligning to TRBD1. V was pared by 6 bases and J by 5 bases, with 7 bases of the junction left unmatched. This CDR3 has 14 amino acids. The germline V gene has CDR1 MNHEY and CDR2 SMNVEV (reference sequence). CDR3 amino acids: CASSLDRLNNEQFF. The CDR3 nucleotides are TGTGCCAGCAGCTTGGACAGGCTTAACAATGAGCAGTTCTTC.